This T cell receptor (beta chain) comes out of a study of shared clonotypes between healthy human individuals. Study-level background: Those who served as donors were a couple of women and a few men between the ages of 18 and 49.

Germline-derived CDR1 and CDR2 are MDHEN and SYDVKM. With 9 bases removed from V and 6 bases from J, the gap between germline ends came to 12 bases. The CDR3 is made up of 12 amino acids. The repertoire was sequenced with immunoSEQ multiplex PCR; TCRdb's copy has only in-frame clones and lacks some. This sample has over 2 million clones, with roughly 96% found just once. Overall study results and limits: Generation probability values for non-shared clonotypes were lower than those for clonotypes shared by all four donors. Donors were few, which limited the genetic and exposure-history diversity represented.

On this clone itself: Its antigen is as yet unknown.

Only Caucasian adults living in Nashville, Tennessee served as donors. The chain has TRBV28 and TRBJ1-5; a possible D gene is TRBD1 (6 bases). This sequence originates from a man younger than 35 in good health. Sequenced: naive CD4+ T cells sorted from blood. The subset denotes: CD45RA+ positively selected. This chain's CDR3 is CASEGGLQPQHF. DNA for the CDR3: TGTGCCAGTGAAGGGGGGCTTCAGCCCCAGCATTTT.